Sequencing of this T cell receptor beta chain was carried out in a study of T cell responses to AZD1222 COVID-19 vaccine. The assay was immunoSEQ multiplex PCR, and TCRdb's table has in-frame clones only and misses some. The sample holds roughly 85,000 clones, 70% to 90% seen once. Findings and limits, study-wide: Seropositive AZD1222 recipients at baseline numbered only five or six. There were mostly white British donors and more females than males, and clonal diversity was possibly underestimated. Regions 160-218 and 743-854 held dominance among vaccine-associated CD4 TCRs, which spanned spike.

This CDR3 comprises 15 residues. Germline values: CDR1 SGHDT, CDR2 YYEEEE. Trimming shortened V by 2 bases and J by 2 bases, and 14 bases separated the two germline ends. The sample holds a few counts of this clone. Its antigen is unidentified. The source material was peripheral blood, sampled on day 0 of AZD1222 vaccination. The source of this sequence is an adult in good health. The V call is TRBV5-6, the J call TRBJ2-7, with a possible D match to TRBD1 (6 bases). The CDR3 region is CASSFRGHTTYEQYF. CDR3 nucleotide sequence: TGTGCCAGCAGCTTTAGGGGACATACCACCTACGAGCAGTACTTC. Supplemented by reference TRBV5-6 and TRBJ2-7, the full variable domain reads DAGVTQSPTHLIKTRGQQVTLRCSPKSGHDTVSWYQQALGQGPQFIFQYYEEEERQRGNFPDRFSGHQFPNYSSELNVNALLLGDSALYLCASSFRGHTTYEQYFGPGTRLTVT.